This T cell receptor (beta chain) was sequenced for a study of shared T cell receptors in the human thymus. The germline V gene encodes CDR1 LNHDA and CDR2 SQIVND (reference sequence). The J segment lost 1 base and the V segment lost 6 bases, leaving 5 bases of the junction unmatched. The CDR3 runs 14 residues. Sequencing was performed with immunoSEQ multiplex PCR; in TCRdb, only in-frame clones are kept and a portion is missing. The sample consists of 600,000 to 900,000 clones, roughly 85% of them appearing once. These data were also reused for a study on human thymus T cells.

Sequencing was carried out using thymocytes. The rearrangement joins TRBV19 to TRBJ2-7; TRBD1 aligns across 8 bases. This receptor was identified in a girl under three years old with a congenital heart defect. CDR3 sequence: CASRKTGVSYEQYF. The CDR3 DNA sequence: TGTGCCAGTAGGAAGACAGGGGTGTCCTACGAGCAGTACTTC. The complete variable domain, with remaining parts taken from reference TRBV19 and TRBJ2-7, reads DGGITQSPKYLFRKEGQNVTLSCEQNLNHDAMYWYRQDPGQGLRLIYYSQIVNDFQKGDIAEGYSVSREKKESFPLTVTSAQKNPTAFYLCASRKTGVSYEQYFGPGTRLTVT.